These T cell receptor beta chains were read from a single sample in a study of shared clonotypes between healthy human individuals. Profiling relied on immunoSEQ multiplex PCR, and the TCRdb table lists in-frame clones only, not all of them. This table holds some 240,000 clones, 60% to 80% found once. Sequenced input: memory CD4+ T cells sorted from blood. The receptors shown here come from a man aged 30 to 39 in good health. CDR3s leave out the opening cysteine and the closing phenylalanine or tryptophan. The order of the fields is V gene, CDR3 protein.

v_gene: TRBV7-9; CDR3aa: ASSLGQGDTGELF
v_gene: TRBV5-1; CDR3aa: ASSLAGGGDEAF
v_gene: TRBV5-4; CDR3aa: ASSFGTSGSRTGELF
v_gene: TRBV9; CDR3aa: ASSVNLGNTIY
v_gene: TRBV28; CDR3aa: ASAGGLRNEQF
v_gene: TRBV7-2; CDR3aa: ASSLGRYGLRTTDTQY
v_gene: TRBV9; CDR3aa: ASSPRRLVGGELF
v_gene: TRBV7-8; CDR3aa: ASSLFDQPQH
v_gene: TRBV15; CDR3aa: ATSRDGGLAGARPYNEQF
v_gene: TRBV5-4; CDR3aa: ASRPTGAGGNQPQH
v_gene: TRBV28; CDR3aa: ASSRGYQPQH
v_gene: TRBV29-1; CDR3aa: SVGSWTGMGGRRGYEQY
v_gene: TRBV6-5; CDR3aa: ASRQGGAEAF
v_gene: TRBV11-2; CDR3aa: ASSLGGHEQY
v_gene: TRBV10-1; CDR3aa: ASSPSPGLAEEQF
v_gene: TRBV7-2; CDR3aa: ASSLRTVPSYEQY
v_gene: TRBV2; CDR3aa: ASRDRGNTGELF
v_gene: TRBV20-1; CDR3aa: SAYQETQY
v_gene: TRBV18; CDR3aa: ASSVTSGPYNEQF
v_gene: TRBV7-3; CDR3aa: ASSLYAAGGTTGELF
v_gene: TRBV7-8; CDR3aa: ASSPLGGGLVPT
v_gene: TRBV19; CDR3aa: ASTLSGAGLNTEAF
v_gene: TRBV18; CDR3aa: ASSPRQEWEQY
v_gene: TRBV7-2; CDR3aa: ASSLPGPYGYT
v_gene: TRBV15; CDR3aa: ATSIEVRKDYEQY
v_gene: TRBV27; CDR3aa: ASSLWGAGAGQPQH
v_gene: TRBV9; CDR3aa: ASSPGFGQGAFHEQY
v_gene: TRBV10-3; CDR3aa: AIRASGTADTQY
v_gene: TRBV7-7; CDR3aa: ASSLQGVGETQY
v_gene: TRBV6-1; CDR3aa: ASSATGQVSNQPQH
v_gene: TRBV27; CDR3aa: ASGPKGPYEQY
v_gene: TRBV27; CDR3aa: ASSPPLGTGGELF
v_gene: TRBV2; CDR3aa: ASTAGPKWY
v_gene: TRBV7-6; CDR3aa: ASGTSGSPTDTQY
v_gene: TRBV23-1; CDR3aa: ASSQSKGATLLGNTGELF
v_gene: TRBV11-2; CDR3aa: ASSQNGRETQY